This record covers a single TCR beta chain. The sample is drawn from a study of blood T cell repertoires in COVID-19. Study overall: Italy, Spain and the United States were the sources of the convalescent and acute COVID-19 samples.

Libraries were prepared by immunoSEQ multiplex PCR; TCRdb keeps only in-frame clonotypes and omits some of them. Of about 15,000 clones listed, roughly 89% were seen once; the top ten hold around 33%. V trimming: 6 bases; J trimming: 5 bases; junction bases outside the gene matches: 3. Germline CDR1 is ENHRY and CDR2 is SYGVKD. CDR3 length: 12 amino acids. The receptor was derived from a human donor in a cohort sampled during active COVID-19. V is TRBV10-3 and J is TRBJ1-1, with TRBD1 matching over 7 bases. The source material was peripheral blood. This chain's CDR3 is CAISEQGTEAFF. The CDR3 DNA reads as TGTGCCATCAGCGAACAGGGGACTGAAGCTTTCTTT.